Detailed here is one T cell receptor beta chain. Antigen specificity is unknown. V was trimmed by 5 bases and J by 2 bases, leaving 9 bases between them. Germline V gene data show CDR1 as WNHNN and CDR2 as SYGVQD (reference sequence). This CDR3 has 13 amino acids. This specimen comes from a study of cytomegalovirus exposure and HLA in healthy donors. General observations from the study: In a later analysis, an Asian-associated ancestry cluster reportedly showed fewer N-insertions than the roughly 730-donor mean. Through in vitro validation, three CMV-associated chains were shown to be specific for CMV antigens. A likely sequencing artifact accounted for one observed cluster of highly shared sequence variants.

All donors participated as healthy donors of bone marrow. With 60 Vbeta and 13 Jbeta primers, the PCR was carried out. TCRdb's copy holds only in-frame clones and misses some; the assay was immunoSEQ multiplex PCR. The profile covers approximately 90,000 clones, with 60% to 85% appearing a single time and around 2% taken by the ten largest. Input material: PBMCs. The source of this sequence is a boy aged 5-17 years in good health and CMV-seronegative. The chain is built from TRBV10-1 and TRBJ2-5; TRBD1 is a possible D gene (5 bases). The CDR3 region has the DNA TGCGCCAGCAGTTCTGGACATCAAGAGACCCAGTACTTC. It codes for CASSSGHQETQYF.